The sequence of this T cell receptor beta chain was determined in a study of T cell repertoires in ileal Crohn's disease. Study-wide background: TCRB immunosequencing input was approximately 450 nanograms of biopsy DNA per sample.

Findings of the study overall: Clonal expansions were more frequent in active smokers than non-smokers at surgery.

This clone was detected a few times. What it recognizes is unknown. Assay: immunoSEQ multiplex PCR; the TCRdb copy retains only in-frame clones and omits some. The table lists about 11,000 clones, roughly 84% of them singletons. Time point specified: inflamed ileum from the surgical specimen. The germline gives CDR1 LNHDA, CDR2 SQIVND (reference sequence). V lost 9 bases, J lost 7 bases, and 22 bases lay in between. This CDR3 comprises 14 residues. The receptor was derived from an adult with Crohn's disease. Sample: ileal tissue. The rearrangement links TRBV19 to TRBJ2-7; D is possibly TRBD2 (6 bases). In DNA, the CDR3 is TGTGCCAGCCAGAGAACGGGACTGAATGGAGAGCAGTACTTC. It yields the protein CASQRTGLNGEQYF.